This passage covers 18 T cell receptor beta chains from one sample sequenced in a study of early T cells in non-severe SARS-CoV-2 infection. TCRdb re-called the 5' RACE reads with MiXCR, one entry per CDR3 protein. The data show 60,000 or so distinct CDR3 sequences, over 9.5% seen once. This material consisted of whole blood, taken at baseline. All receptors derive from an adult who was a healthcare worker with PCR-confirmed SARS-CoV-2 infection or an uninfected control (not recorded which).

This clonotype came up a few times. The V and J genes are TRBV25-1 and TRBJ2-5, with TRBD1 matching 9 bases. The V gene's germline CDR1 is MGHDK and CDR2 SYGVNS. The CDR3 runs to 14 residues. J was trimmed by 5 bases and V by 4 bases; bases with no gene match: 5. The CDR3 coding sequence is TGTGCCAGCAGTGCAGGACAGGGGACGGAGACCCAGTACTTC. Translation: CASSAGQGTETQYF.

Notes on this clonotype: A much larger clonotype is one base distant, so this may be a read error. J is TRBJ2-7 and V is TRBV12-3 or TRBV12-4; 7 nucleotides match TRBD1. Losses at the gene ends were 3 bases for V and 3 bases for J; bases not matched to a gene: 2. The CDR3 contains 13 residues. The DNA of the CDR3 is TGTGCCAGCAGTTTTGGACAGGACTACGAGCAGTACTTC. Its translation: CASSFGQDYEQYF.

This clonotype was seen ten or more times. V is TRBV28 and J is TRBJ2-3, with a possible D match to TRBD2 (5 bases). The ends were cut back, 4 bases at V and 7 bases at J, with 15 bases in the middle. This CDR3 is 14 amino acids long. CDR1 is MDHEN, CDR2 SYDVKM, per germline. CDR3 DNA: TGTGCCAGCAGTTCCCCCCCCGAGGGAAATACGCAGTATTTT. Its translation: CASSSPPEGNTQYF.

This clonotype appeared a few times. The gene calls are TRBV6-5 and TRBJ2-3, with 10 bases matching TRBD1. J gave up 0 bases and V 5 bases, and 8 bases lay outside the gene matches. CDR3 length: 17 amino acids. Germline V CDR1 and CDR2: MNHEY, SVGAGI. Here the CDR3 DNA reads TGTGCCAGCAGTCGGGACAGGGGTCACCCGAGCACAGATACGCAGTATTTT. Its protein product is CASSRDRGHPSTDTQYF.

The V call is TRBV3-1, the J call TRBJ2-7, with D unresolved. The CDR3 sequence is 12 residues long. Trimming removed 1 base from V and 3 bases from J, with 4 bases in between. The germline V gene has CDR1 LGHDT and CDR2 YNNKEL (reference sequence). The CDR3 region is CASSQADYEQYF. As DNA, the CDR3 is TGTGCCAGCAGCCAAGCAGACTACGAGCAGTACTTC.

V usage is TRBV29-1 and J usage is TRBJ2-3, with TRBD2 identical over 7 bases. This CDR3 spans 14 amino acids. Per the germline V gene, CDR1 is SQVTM and CDR2 is ANQGSEA. The V and J ends lost 6 bases and 3 bases, in that order; junction bases with no gene match: 9. The CDR3 coding sequence is TGCAGCGTCCCCAGCGGCGGGGGAACAGATACGCAGTATTTT. This sequence encodes CSVPSGGGTDTQYF.

This clonotype has only a few counts. The gene calls are TRBV27 and TRBJ2-1; a possible D gene is TRBD1 (6 bases). Germline CDR1 is MNHEY and CDR2 is SMNVEV (reference sequence). The CDR3 loop spans 15 amino acids. V was pared by 2 bases and J by 0 bases, with 8 bases between. In DNA, the CDR3 is TGTGCCAGCAGTTTAACAGGGACCTCCTACAATGAGCAGTTCTTC. It translates to CASSLTGTSYNEQFF.

A few counts support this clonotype. The DNA of the CDR3 is TGTGCCACCCAGGGGGCAGCTACGAACACCGGGGAGCTGTTTTTT. Translating it yields CATQGAATNTGELFF. The gene calls are TRBV6-5 and TRBJ2-2, with 8 bases that match TRBD1. Germline CDR1 reads MNHEY; CDR2 reads SVGAGI. The CDR3 length is 15 residues. V lost 10 bases and J lost 0; bases outside the gene matches: 7.

This chain connects TRBV19 to TRBJ2-1; 8 bases line up with TRBD2. The CDR3 runs to 16 residues. V trimming: 1 base; J trimming: 8 bases; junction bases outside the gene matches: 10. Germline V gene sequence: CDR1 LNHDA, CDR2 SQIVND (reference sequence). The CDR3 region is CASSIGVSGKGYEQFF. In DNA form, the CDR3 reads TGTGCCAGTAGTATAGGTGTTAGCGGGAAGGGGTATGAGCAGTTCTTC. The variable domain in full, with the rest retrieved from reference TRBV19 and TRBJ2-1, is DGGITQSPKYLFRKEGQNVTLSCEQNLNHDAMYWYRQDPGQGLRLIYYSQIVNDFQKGDIAEGYSVSREKKESFPLTVTSAQKNPTAFYLCASSIGVSGKGYEQFFGPGTRLTVL.

V is TRBV12-5 and J is TRBJ1-5, with 7 bases fitting TRBD1. V shed 0 bases and J 0 bases; nucleotides not matched to a gene: 8. Germline V gives CDR1 LGHNT, CDR2 FRNRAP. The CDR3 is 18 amino acids. The chain's CDR3 is CASGLVRAGQNSNQPQHF. For the CDR3, the DNA is TGTGCTAGTGGTTTGGTAAGAGCGGGACAGAATAGCAATCAGCCCCAGCATTTT.

A few counts support this clonotype. The chain joins TRBV6-5 to TRBJ2-7; no reliable D call. Trimming left V 6 bases short and J 1 base short, with 4 bases between. The length of the CDR3 is 11 residues. In germline, CDR1 is MNHEY, CDR2 SVGAGI. The CDR3 DNA is TGTGCCAGCAGCAATTCCTACGAGCAGTACTTC. Protein product: CASSNSYEQYF.

This clonotype was counted many times. This chain links TRBV28 with TRBJ1-1, with unresolved D. The ends were cut back, 1 base at V and 10 bases at J, with 13 bases in the middle. Germline loops: CDR1 MDHEN, CDR2 SYDVKM. The CDR3 covers 13 residues. CDR3 in amino acids: CASSLYQVGRAFF. The CDR3 DNA reads as TGTGCCAGCAGTTTATACCAGGTCGGGCGAGCTTTCTTT.

The CDR3 here is CSVDPGISTDTQYF. In DNA, the CDR3 is TGCAGCGTTGATCCGGGGATTAGCACAGATACGCAGTATTTT. The chain couples TRBV29-1 to TRBJ2-3, with D tentatively TRBD2 (5 bases). Between the trimmed V and J ends, which lost 3 bases and 0 bases, there was a span of 10 bases. CDR3 length: 14 amino acids. The germline gives CDR1 SQVTM, CDR2 ANQGSEA.

This chain links TRBV5-4 with TRBJ2-2, with TRBD1 as a possible D gene (5 bases). CDR3 length equals 16 residues. Trimming left V 4 bases short and J 0 bases short, with 13 bases between. The germline V gene has CDR1 SGHNT and CDR2 YYREEE (reference sequence). The CDR3 DNA reads TGTGCCAGCAGCCGTGGGGCAGGGCCGAACACCGGGGAGCTGTTTTTT. This gives the protein CASSRGAGPNTGELFF.

The rearrangement links TRBV11-2 to TRBJ1-2; D perhaps matches TRBD1 (6 bases). The V end lost 4 bases, the J end lost 8 bases, and 26 bases lay between the germline ends. From germline, CDR1 is SGHAT and CDR2 FQNNGV. The CDR3 loop spans 17 amino acids. In nucleotides, the CDR3 is TGTGCCAGCAGCTCCCCCCGAGTTCGCGGGGGCGAGAAGGGCTACACCTTC. It translates to CASSSPRVRGGEKGYTF.

V is TRBV7-2 and J is TRBJ2-1; 10 bases align to TRBD2. The CDR3 loop spans 16 amino acids. J was trimmed by 1 base and V by 4 bases; bases with no gene match: 4. CDR1 and CDR2 (germline): SGHTA, FQGNSA. CDR3 nucleotide sequence: TGTGCCAGCAGCTCGCCGACTAGCGGGTCCTACAATGAGCAGTTCTTC. Translation: CASSSPTSGSYNEQFF.

This clonotype has at least ten counts. The V gene is TRBV20-1, the J gene TRBJ2-3; 7 bases fit TRBD2. The germline CDR1 and CDR2 sequences are DFQATT and SNEGSKA (reference sequence). The CDR3 totals 15 residues. With V trimmed by 3 bases and J by 2 bases, 8 bases remained unmatched. The CDR3 reads CSARRGLLPTDTQYF. The CDR3 coding sequence is TGCAGTGCTAGGCGGGGACTACTCCCCACAGATACGCAGTATTTT.

The chain employs TRBV3-1 and TRBJ2-7; weak D call: TRBD2 (5 bases). The ends were cut back, 3 bases at V and 6 bases at J, with 15 bases in the middle. Germline lookup yields CDR1 LGHDT and CDR2 YNNKEL (reference sequence). The CDR3 is 14 residues long. The CDR3 DNA reads TGTGCCAGCAGCCACCCCGGACGGGCGGGCGAGCAGTACTTC. Translation: CASSHPGRAGEQYF.